This is a list of T cell receptor beta chains from one sample in a study of pediatric ulcerative colitis. Generated by immunoSEQ multiplex PCR, the TCRdb table keeps only in-frame clones and is missing some. This sample has approximately 40,000 clones, with around 73% found just once. What was sequenced was gut tissue. These receptor sequences come from a boy under 18 with moderate ulcerative colitis. CDR3s include the opening cysteine and the closing phenylalanine or tryptophan. The D gene is left open where the match is weak. Rows give clone size only sometimes, using once, few, many, or a class for an expanded clone.

j_gene: TRBJ2-7; d_gene: TRBD1; abundance: .; v_gene: TRBV6-5; CDR3aa: CASSPEQGWFEQYF; CDR3nt: TGTGCCAGCAGCCCTGAACAGGGGTGGTTCGAGCAGTACTTC
j_gene: TRBJ2-3; d_gene: .; abundance: .; v_gene: TRBV11-3; CDR3aa: CASSLATDTQYF; CDR3nt: TGTGCCAGCAGCTTAGCCACAGATACGCAGTATTTT
j_gene: TRBJ2-3; d_gene: .; abundance: .; v_gene: TRBV9; CDR3aa: CASSVGLVSTDTQYF; CDR3nt: TGTGCCAGCAGCGTAGGCCTAGTCAGCACAGATACGCAGTATTTT
j_gene: TRBJ1-5; d_gene: .; abundance: .; v_gene: TRBV6-1; CDR3aa: CASKGFFNQPQHF; CDR3nt: TGTGCCAGCAAGGGGTTCTTCAATCAGCCCCAGCATTTT
j_gene: TRBJ1-4; d_gene: TRBD1; abundance: .; v_gene: TRBV7-2; CDR3aa: CASSLPGQGDEKLFF; CDR3nt: TGTGCCAGCAGCTTACCGGGACAGGGGGATGAAAAACTGTTTTTT
j_gene: TRBJ1-4; d_gene: .; abundance: .; v_gene: TRBV19; CDR3aa: CASSKETGRGTNEKLFF; CDR3nt: TGTGCCAGTAGTAAAGAAACAGGGCGTGGAACTAATGAAAAACTGTTTTTT
j_gene: TRBJ2-4; d_gene: .; abundance: .; v_gene: TRBV11-1; CDR3aa: CASSLGGTKNIQYF; CDR3nt: TGTGCCAGCAGCTTAGGGGGGACCAAAAACATTCAGTACTTC
j_gene: TRBJ2-7; d_gene: TRBD2; abundance: .; v_gene: TRBV6-5; CDR3aa: CASSYSTWTSGYEQYF; CDR3nt: TGTGCCAGCAGTTACTCCACCTGGACTAGCGGCTACGAGCAGTACTTC
j_gene: TRBJ2-1; d_gene: TRBD1; abundance: .; v_gene: TRBV29-1; CDR3aa: CSVDGTGKKGSYNEQFF; CDR3nt: TGCAGCGTTGATGGGACAGGGAAAAAGGGCTCCTACAATGAGCAGTTCTTC
j_gene: TRBJ1-2; d_gene: .; abundance: few; v_gene: TRBV6-1; CDR3aa: CASSAYRVDGYTF; CDR3nt: TGTGCCAGCAGTGCGTACAGGGTAGATGGCTACACCTTC
j_gene: TRBJ2-7; d_gene: .; abundance: few; v_gene: TRBV5-4; CDR3aa: CASHGRESSYEQYF; CDR3nt: TGTGCCAGCCATGGACGGGAGAGCTCCTACGAGCAGTACTTC
j_gene: TRBJ1-1; d_gene: .; abundance: .; v_gene: TRBV15; CDR3aa: CAARGTSNTEAFF; CDR3nt: TGTGCCGCCCGCGGGACGTCGAACACTGAAGCTTTCTTT
j_gene: TRBJ2-1; d_gene: TRBD2; abundance: few; v_gene: TRBV6-1; CDR3aa: CASSEGAGGRYEQFF; CDR3nt: TGTGCCAGCAGTGAAGGAGCGGGGGGGCGGTATGAGCAGTTCTTC
j_gene: TRBJ2-7; d_gene: TRBD2; abundance: .; v_gene: TRBV7-6; CDR3aa: CASRPTGLANEQYF; CDR3nt: TGTGCCAGCAGACCTACGGGACTAGCGAACGAGCAGTACTTC
j_gene: TRBJ1-2; d_gene: TRBD1; abundance: .; v_gene: TRBV29-1; CDR3aa: CSVEDSPGGFYGYTF; CDR3nt: TGCAGCGTTGAAGACTCCCCAGGGGGCTTCTATGGCTACACCTTC
j_gene: TRBJ2-5; d_gene: .; abundance: once; v_gene: TRBV7-2; CDR3aa: CASSPPPRAIPSAQYF; CDR3nt: TGTGCCAGCAGCCCGCCCCCTAGGGCGATCCCTTCGGCCCAGTACTTC
j_gene: TRBJ1-5; d_gene: .; abundance: .; v_gene: TRBV6-1; CDR3aa: CASSDLRNQPQHF; CDR3nt: TGTGCCAGCAGTGATTTGAGAAATCAGCCCCAGCATTTT
j_gene: TRBJ2-7; d_gene: .; abundance: .; v_gene: TRBV4-3; CDR3aa: CASSQEPAPGWRQYF; CDR3nt: TGCGCCAGCAGCCAAGAACCGGCCCCGGGTTGGCGGCAGTACTTC
j_gene: TRBJ2-2; d_gene: TRBD1; abundance: .; v_gene: TRBV11-2; CDR3aa: CASRITGQIYTGELFF; CDR3nt: TGTGCCAGCAGAATCACGGGACAGATATACACCGGGGAGCTGTTTTTT
j_gene: TRBJ2-5; d_gene: TRBD2; abundance: .; v_gene: TRBV7-3; CDR3aa: CASSKRTSGEETQYF; CDR3nt: TGTGCCAGCAGCAAACGGACTAGCGGCGAAGAGACCCAGTACTTC
j_gene: TRBJ1-2; d_gene: TRBD1; abundance: .; v_gene: TRBV7-9; CDR3aa: CASSLAARGFEVNYGYTF; CDR3nt: TGTGCCAGCAGCTTAGCGGCCAGGGGGTTCGAGGTAAACTATGGCTACACCTTC
j_gene: TRBJ1-2; d_gene: .; abundance: .; v_gene: TRBV6-6; CDR3aa: CASSPGRPSNYGYTF; CDR3nt: TGTGCCAGCAGCCCCGGACGGCCCTCTAACTATGGCTACACCTTC
j_gene: TRBJ2-3; d_gene: .; abundance: .; v_gene: TRBV4-3; CDR3aa: CASSLGFRVGTDTQYF; CDR3nt: TGCGCCAGCAGCTTGGGTTTTAGGGTAGGGACAGATACGCAGTATTTT